Each of the 24 T cell receptor beta chains below was sequenced from the same sample in a study of shared clonotypes between healthy human individuals. Generated by immunoSEQ multiplex PCR, the TCRdb table keeps only in-frame clones and is missing some. The table has a few million clones, 85% to 95% seen once. Material for sequencing was naive CD4+ T cells from PBMCs. The subset here: CD45RA+ positively selected. These receptors all come from a man younger than 35 in good health. Some clones in this sample may be carry-over from other donors' samples.

On this clone: Other DNA sequences in this specimen translate into the identical CDR3. The CDR3 DNA sequence: TGTGCCAGCAGTGAAGCGCTAAGGGGGTACGAGCAGTACTTC. It translates to CASSEALRGYEQYF. This sequence joins TRBV6-1 and TRBJ2-7; D might be TRBD1 (6 bases). Between the trimmed V and J ends, which lost 0 bases and 4 bases, there was a span of 10 bases. Per the germline V gene, CDR1 is MNHNS and CDR2 is SASEGT. The CDR3 extends over 14 amino acids.

The chain has TRBV6-1 and TRBJ2-5; 7 bases fit TRBD1. From germline, CDR1 is MNHNS and CDR2 SASEGT. Losses at the gene ends were 1 base for V and 4 bases for J; bases not matched to a gene: 3. CDR3 length: 14 amino acids. The CDR3 is CASSEGAGGETQYF. CDR3 nucleotide sequence: TGTGCCAGCAGTGAAGGAGCAGGGGGAGAGACCCAGTACTTC.

A few counts support this clone. The same CDR3 arises from other DNA sequences in this sample as well. The chain carries TRBV9 and TRBJ1-1; D is undetermined. Trimming left V 0 bases short and J 5 bases short, with 11 bases between. CDR3 length: 14 residues. Germline loops: CDR1 SGDLS, CDR2 YYNGEE. DNA of the CDR3: TGTGCCAGCAGCGTAGCGGCCGGCGGGACTGAAGCTTTCTTT. It yields the protein CASSVAAGGTEAFF.

The chain links TRBV28 to TRBJ2-7; 7 bases are shared with TRBD2. The CDR3 covers 15 residues. The V and J ends lost 6 bases and 4 bases, in that order; junction bases with no gene match: 12. Germline V lookup: CDR1 MDHEN, CDR2 SYDVKM. The CDR3 reads CASSYSSGASYEQYF. DNA of the CDR3: TGTGCCAGCAGCTATTCTAGCGGAGCGTCGTACGAGCAGTACTTC. The full variable domain, in which reference TRBV28 and TRBJ2-7 provide the parts outside the CDR3, is DVKVTQSSRYLVKRTGEKVFLECVQDMDHENMFWYRQDPGLGLRLIYFSYDVKMKEKGDIPEGYSVSREKKERFSLILESASTNQTSMYLCASSYSSGASYEQYFGPGTRLTVT.

Concerning this clone: This CDR3 is also generated by other DNA sequences in the sample. The rearrangement joins TRBV9 to TRBJ2-7; D is uncertain. The CDR3 runs to 16 residues. Germline V CDR1 and CDR2: SGDLS, YYNGEE. Trimming took off 0 bases at V and 0 bases at J, with 13 bases between the two ends. CDR3 sequence (DNA): TGTGCCAGCAGCGTAGGCGGCAGTCCAAGCTCCTACGAGCAGTACTTC. This sequence encodes CASSVGGSPSSYEQYF.

V is TRBV19 and J is TRBJ2-7; perhaps TRBD1 as D (6 bases). CDR3 length equals 13 residues. The V end lost 7 bases, the J end lost 0 bases, and 10 bases lay between the germline ends. Germline V gene sequence: CDR1 LNHDA, CDR2 SQIVND (reference sequence). The CDR3 here is CASTQTGSYEQYF. The CDR3 DNA is TGTGCCAGTACCCAGACAGGCTCCTACGAGCAGTACTTC.

This clone is a singleton in its sample. V is TRBV9 and J is TRBJ2-5; no firm D call. The V end lost 3 bases, the J end lost 4 bases, and 13 bases lay between the germline ends. This CDR3 spans 14 amino acids. CDR1 is SGDLS, CDR2 YYNGEE, per germline. The CDR3 here is CASSARPGSETQYF. The CDR3 coding sequence is TGTGCCAGCAGCGCCCGGCCCGGTTCAGAGACCCAGTACTTC.

The chain joins TRBV2 to TRBJ1-3; a weak D match, TRBD1 (5 bases). V lost 6 bases and J lost 5, with 29 bases in between. CDR3 length: 19 residues. CDR1 SNHLY and CDR2 FYNNEI come from the germline V gene. CDR3 in amino acids: CASSPKDTLRILWRNTIYF. The CDR3 DNA reads as TGTGCCAGCAGCCCGAAGGACACGCTCCGCATACTCTGGAGAAACACCATATATTTT.

The chain uses TRBV5-1 and TRBJ1-1, with D perhaps TRBD1 (5 bases). Trimming removed 2 bases from V and 4 bases from J, with 12 bases in between. CDR1 is SGHRS and CDR2 is YFSETQ in the germline V gene. This CDR3 contains 14 residues. CDR3 sequence reads: CASSLGTTGTEAFF. The CDR3 nucleotides are TGCGCCAGCAGCTTAGGGACTACGGGCACTGAAGCTTTCTTT.

The chain joins TRBV19 to TRBJ2-5; tentatively, D is TRBD2 (6 bases). V was shortened by 1 base and J by 4 bases, with 13 bases between the two germline ends. This CDR3 has 15 residues. Germline assignment: CDR1 LNHDA and CDR2 SQIVND (reference sequence). CDR3 loop: CASSIVVRGGETQYF. CDR3 DNA: TGTGCCAGTAGTATAGTTGTGAGGGGAGGAGAGACCCAGTACTTC.

The chain combines TRBV7-5 with TRBJ2-7; the D call TRBD2 from the table was never checked on the DNA. TRBV7-5 is a known pseudogene. The CDR3 is 19 residues long. Written as DNA, the CDR3 is TGTGCCAGAAGCTTAGACTGGAGATTGGGACTAGCGGGGGTCTACGAGCAGTACTTC. It is translated as CARSLDWRLGLAGVYEQYF.

The chain employs TRBV6-6 and TRBJ2-4, with TRBD1 identical over 10 bases. This CDR3 has 15 residues. Germline lookup yields CDR1 MNHNY and CDR2 SVGAGI (reference sequence). V was clipped by 6 bases and J by 7 bases; unmatched bases: 9. The CDR3 DNA reads TGTGCCAGCAGCCTCACCGGGACAGGGGTCAACATTCAGTACTTC. This encodes CASSLTGTGVNIQYF.

V usage is TRBV7-9 and J usage is TRBJ2-1, with 8 bases matching TRBD2. The J segment lost 6 bases and the V segment lost 2 bases, leaving 3 bases of the junction unmatched. This CDR3 region has 14 residues. Per the germline V gene, CDR1 is SEHNR and CDR2 is FQNEAQ (reference sequence). The CDR3 DNA reads TGTGCCAGCAGCTTACGGGGGGGAGGCAATGAGCAGTTCTTC. This encodes CASSLRGGGNEQFF.

The chain uses TRBV5-1 and TRBJ1-3, with no clear D. Trimming took off 0 bases at V and 2 bases at J, with 6 bases between the two ends. The CDR3 covers 14 residues. Germline values: CDR1 SGHRS, CDR2 YFSETQ. CDR3: CASSLGLAGNTIYF. In DNA form, the CDR3 reads TGCGCCAGCAGCTTGGGACTAGCTGGAAACACCATATATTTT.

The V and J genes are TRBV12-5 and TRBJ2-3, with D unresolved. V lost 6 bases to trimming and J lost 0 bases, with 7 bases between them. The CDR3 has 13 residues. Germline CDR1 LGHNT, CDR2 FRNRAP. CDR3 bases: TGTGCTAGTGGCGAACCAAGCACAGATACGCAGTATTTT. Translation: CASGEPSTDTQYF.

The V call is TRBV30, the J call TRBJ1-5; D is ambiguous. Germline V CDR1 and CDR2: GTSNPN, SVGIG (reference sequence). V lost 0 bases and J 2 bases, leaving 8 bases between the germline ends. This CDR3 region has 14 residues. The CDR3 DNA reads TGTGCCTGGAGTGTACAGACGGGCAATCAGCCCCAGCATTTT. The encoded protein is CAWSVQTGNQPQHF. The full variable domain, in which reference TRBV30 and TRBJ1-5 provide the parts outside the CDR3, is SQTIHQWPATLVQPVGSPLSLECTVEGTSNPNLYWYRQAAGRGLQLLFYSVGIGQISSEVPQNLSASRPQDRQFILSSKKLLLSDSGFYLCAWSVQTGNQPQHFGDGTRLSIL.

The chain recombines TRBV7-9 with TRBJ1-6; D may be TRBD1 (5 bases). The CDR3 is 14 amino acids. Trimming removed 3 bases from V and 8 bases from J, with 11 bases in between. CDR1 and CDR2 from the germline V gene are SEHNR and FQNEAQ (reference sequence). CDR3 sequence (DNA): TGTGCCAGCAGCTTTCCTGGGGGTGATTCACCCCTCCACTTT. This sequence encodes CASSFPGGDSPLHF.

The chain couples TRBV2 to TRBJ1-2, with D hard to call. This CDR3 is built from 13 residues. Germline CDR1 is SNHLY and CDR2 is FYNNEI. V was cut by 2 bases and J by 7 bases, with 11 bases left in between. The CDR3 DNA reads TGTGCCAGCAGTGAATTGCGGGAAGGTGGCTACACCTTC. Protein product: CASSELREGGYTF. Full variable domain (rest looked up from reference TRBV2 and TRBJ1-2): EPEVTQTPSHQVTQMGQEVILRCVPISNHLYFYWYRQILGQKVEFLVSFYNNEISEKSEIFDDQFSVERPDGSNFTLKIRSTKLEDSAMYFCASSELREGGYTFGSGTRLTVV.

V gene TRBV30 combines with J gene TRBJ1-2; D is unclear. Trimming cost V 0 bases and J 7 bases, with 6 bases left between them. Germline V gene data show CDR1 as GTSNPN and CDR2 as SVGIG (reference sequence). The CDR3 extends over 11 amino acids. The CDR3 here is CAWSVQAGYTF. The CDR3 bases are TGTGCCTGGAGTGTACAAGCTGGCTACACCTTC.

The V gene is TRBV21-1, the J gene TRBJ2-2; the table's D call TRBD2 went unverified against the DNA. TRBV21-1 is annotated as a pseudogene. This CDR3 comprises 15 residues. For the CDR3, the DNA is TGTGCCAGCAGCAAACCGTCGAGCCGCACCGGGGAGCTGTTTTTT. Translation: CASSKPSSRTGELFF.

The CDR3 DNA reads as TGTGCCAGTAGTAGTCAGGCAGGGGACACCTACGAGCAGTACTTC. Protein sequence: CASSSQAGDTYEQYF. The rearrangement joins TRBV19 to TRBJ2-7, with D possibly TRBD1 on 6 matching bases. Germline V lookup: CDR1 LNHDA, CDR2 SQIVND (reference sequence). This CDR3 has 15 amino acids. V was shortened by 4 bases and J by 2 bases, with 15 bases between the two germline ends.

This sequence joins TRBV5-1 and TRBJ2-7; 7 bases are shared with TRBD2. CDR3 length equals 13 residues. Unmatched junction bases numbered 5, after V lost 6 bases and J lost 2 bases. Germline V lookup: CDR1 SGHRS, CDR2 YFSETQ. The CDR3 protein is CASKASGPYEQYF. The CDR3 DNA is TGCGCCAGCAAGGCTAGCGGACCCTACGAGCAGTACTTC.

As to this clone: The sample contains more than one DNA sequence encoding this CDR3. The chain links TRBV5-1 to TRBJ1-3, with unresolved D. The V and J ends lost 0 bases and 2 bases respectively, with 3 bases between them. Germline assignment: CDR1 SGHRS and CDR2 YFSETQ. The CDR3 sequence is 13 residues long. As DNA, the CDR3 is TGCGCCAGCAGCTTGGAACCTGGAAACACCATATATTTT. Its protein is CASSLEPGNTIYF.

The CDR3 loop is CASSFRTSGYNEQFF. As DNA, the CDR3 is TGTGCCAGCAGTTTTCGGACTAGCGGGTACAATGAGCAGTTCTTC. The chain has TRBV28 and TRBJ2-1, with 11 nucleotides matching TRBD2. J lost 4 bases, V lost 3 bases, and 2 bases had no gene match. There are 15 residues in the CDR3. In germline, CDR1 is MDHEN, CDR2 SYDVKM.